The clone carrying this TCR beta chain was detected many times. What it recognizes is unknown. The V and J ends lost 6 bases and 0 bases respectively, with 8 bases between them. The CDR3 is made up of 13 amino acids. Germline V lookup: CDR1 ENHRY, CDR2 SYGVKD. This specimen belongs to a study of T cells after yellow fever vaccination. The wider study: The fractions with low cell numbers were processed using SMART-Seq v4 Ultra Low Input. Whole-study results and caveats: Some clonotypes were seen in both the CD4 and the CD8 compartments. These made up a small share and likely arose from convergent recombination. Reappearance after the booster was seen for most primary-vaccination clones, at approximately 97% CD4 and around 90% CD8.

Production of TCR cDNA was by 5'RACE template switching, which also added a universal primer site and UMIs. A single record per CDR3 protein comes from TCRdb applying MiXCR to the 5' RACE reads. The sample contains some 120,000 distinct CDR3 sequences, more than 6.5% of which appear only once. This sample comprised CD4+ T cells sorted from PBMCs, obtained less than 11 days after the first yellow fever vaccination. This TCR derives from a man aged 18-30 years who received the YFV17D yellow fever vaccine. This chain joins TRBV10-3 and TRBJ1-1, with D hard to call. CDR3 protein: CAIRVDMNTEAFF. For the CDR3, the DNA is TGTGCCATCAGAGTCGACATGAACACTGAAGCTTTCTTT.